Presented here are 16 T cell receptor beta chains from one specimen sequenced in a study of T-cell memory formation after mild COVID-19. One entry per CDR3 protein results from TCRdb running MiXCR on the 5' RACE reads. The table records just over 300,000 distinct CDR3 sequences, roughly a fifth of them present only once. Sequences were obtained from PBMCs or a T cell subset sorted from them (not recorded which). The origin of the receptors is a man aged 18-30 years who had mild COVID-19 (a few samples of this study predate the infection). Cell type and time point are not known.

The CDR3 nucleotides are TGTGCCAGCAGCGTAAACGAGGAGACCCAGTACTTC. This encodes CASSVNEETQYF. This chain links TRBV9 with TRBJ2-5, with D hard to call. The CDR3 covers 12 residues. Germline CDR1 SGDLS, CDR2 YYNGEE. V lost 1 base to trimming and J lost 5 bases, with 6 bases between them.

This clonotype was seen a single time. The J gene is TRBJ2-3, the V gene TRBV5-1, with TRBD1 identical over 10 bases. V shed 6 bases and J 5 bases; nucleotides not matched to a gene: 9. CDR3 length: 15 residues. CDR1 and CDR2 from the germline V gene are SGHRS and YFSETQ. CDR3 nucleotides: TGCGCCAGCAACCCGGGACAGGGGAGGATAGATACGCAGTATTTT. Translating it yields CASNPGQGRIDTQYF. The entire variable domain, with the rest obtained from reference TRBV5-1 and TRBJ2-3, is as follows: KAGVTQTPRYLIKTRGQQVTLSCSPISGHRSVSWYQQTPGQGLQFLFEYFSETQRNKGNFPGRFSGRQFSNSRSEMNVSTLELGDSALYLCASNPGQGRIDTQYFGPGTRLTVL.

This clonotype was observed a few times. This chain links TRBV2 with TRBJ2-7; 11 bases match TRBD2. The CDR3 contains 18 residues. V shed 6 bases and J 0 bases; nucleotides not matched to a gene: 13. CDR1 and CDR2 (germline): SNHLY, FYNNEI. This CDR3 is CASRRVLAGGRSSYEQYV. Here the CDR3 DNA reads TGTGCCAGCAGACGGGTTCTAGCGGGGGGCAGGAGCTCCTACGAGCAGTACGTC.

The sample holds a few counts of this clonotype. The CDR3 coding sequence is TGTGCCAGCACCGCTAAACCGGGGGCTTTCGGGGGAGCTTTCTTT. This encodes CASTAKPGAFGGAFF. The V and J genes are TRBV6-2 or TRBV6-3 and TRBJ1-1; perhaps TRBD1 as D (6 bases). V was clipped by 7 bases and J by 10 bases, with 25 bases between them. Germline CDR1 and CDR2: MNHEY and SVGEGT. This CDR3 has 15 residues.

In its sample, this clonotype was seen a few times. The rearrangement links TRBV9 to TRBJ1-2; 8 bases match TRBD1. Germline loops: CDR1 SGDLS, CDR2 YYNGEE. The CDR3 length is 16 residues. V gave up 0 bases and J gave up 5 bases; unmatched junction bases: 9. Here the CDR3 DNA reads TGTGCCAGCAGCGTAGCTACGGACAGGGATGGGTATGGCTACACCTTC. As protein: CASSVATDRDGYGYTF.

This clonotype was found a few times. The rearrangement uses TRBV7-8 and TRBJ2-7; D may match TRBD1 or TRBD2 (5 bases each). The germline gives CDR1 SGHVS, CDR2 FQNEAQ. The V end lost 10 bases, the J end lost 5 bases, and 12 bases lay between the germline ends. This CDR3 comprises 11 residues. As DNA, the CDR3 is TGTGCCATCGTAAGAGGGGACGAGCAGTACGTC. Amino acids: CAIVRGDEQYV.

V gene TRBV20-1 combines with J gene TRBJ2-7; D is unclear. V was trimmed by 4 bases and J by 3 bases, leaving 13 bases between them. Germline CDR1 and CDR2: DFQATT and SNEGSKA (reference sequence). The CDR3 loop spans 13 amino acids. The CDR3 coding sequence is TGCAGTGCTATAATTGGGGTGGGCTACGAGCAGTACTTC. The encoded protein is CSAIIGVGYEQYF.

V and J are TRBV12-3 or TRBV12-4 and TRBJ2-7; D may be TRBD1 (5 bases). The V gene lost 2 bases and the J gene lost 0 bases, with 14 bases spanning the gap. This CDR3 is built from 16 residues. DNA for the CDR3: TGTGCCAGCAGTTTATTATCAGGGTGGAGCTCCTACGAGCAGTACTTC. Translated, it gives CASSLLSGWSSYEQYF.

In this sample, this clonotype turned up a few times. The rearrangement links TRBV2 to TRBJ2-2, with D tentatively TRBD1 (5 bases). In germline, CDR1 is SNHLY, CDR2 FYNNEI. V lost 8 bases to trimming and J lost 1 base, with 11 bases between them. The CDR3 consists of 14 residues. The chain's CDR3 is CASQGLLNTGELFF. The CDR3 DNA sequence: TGTGCCAGCCAGGGTCTCTTGAACACCGGGGAGCTGTTTTTT.

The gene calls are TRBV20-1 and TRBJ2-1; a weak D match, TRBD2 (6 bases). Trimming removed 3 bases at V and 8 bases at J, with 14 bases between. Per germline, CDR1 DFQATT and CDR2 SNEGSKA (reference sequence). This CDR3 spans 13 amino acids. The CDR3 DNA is TGCAGTGCTAGTAAGTCGGGGGTCCATGAGCAGTTCTTC. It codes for CSASKSGVHEQFF.

DNA of the CDR3: TGTGCCTGGAGTGTACGGCGGGGAAATTCACCCCTCCACTTT. It codes for CAWSVRRGNSPLHF. The rearrangement joins TRBV30 to TRBJ1-6; D remains ambiguous. There are 14 residues in the CDR3. Germline values: CDR1 GTSNPN, CDR2 SVGIG (reference sequence). Between the trimmed V and J ends, which lost 0 bases and 7 bases, there was a span of 10 bases.

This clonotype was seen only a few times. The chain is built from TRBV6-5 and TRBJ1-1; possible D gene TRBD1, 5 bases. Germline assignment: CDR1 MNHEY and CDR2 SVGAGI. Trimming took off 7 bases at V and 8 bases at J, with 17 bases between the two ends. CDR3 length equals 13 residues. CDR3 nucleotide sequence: TGTGCCAGCAACGACCCGGGGGACTCAGAAGCTTTCTTT. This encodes CASNDPGDSEAFF.

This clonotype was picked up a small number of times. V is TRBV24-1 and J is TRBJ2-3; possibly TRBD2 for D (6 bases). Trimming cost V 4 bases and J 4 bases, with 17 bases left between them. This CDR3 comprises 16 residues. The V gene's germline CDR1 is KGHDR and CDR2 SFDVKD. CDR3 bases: TGTGCCACCAGTGAGACCGGGACTCAAGGGGCAGATACGCAGTATTTT. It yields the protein CATSETGTQGADTQYF.

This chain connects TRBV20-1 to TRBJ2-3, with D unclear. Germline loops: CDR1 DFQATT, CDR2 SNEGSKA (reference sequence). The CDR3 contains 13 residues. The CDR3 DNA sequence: TGCAGCTTAAAGTACCCTGGGTGGGATACGCAGTATTTT. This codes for CSLKYPGWDTQYF.

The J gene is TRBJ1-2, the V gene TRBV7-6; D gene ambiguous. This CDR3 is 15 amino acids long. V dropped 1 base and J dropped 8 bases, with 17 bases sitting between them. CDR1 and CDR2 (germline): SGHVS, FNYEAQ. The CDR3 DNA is TGTGCCAGCAGCTTAGAGGCGATCCCGGGCTGGGGCTACACCTTC. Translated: CASSLEAIPGWGYTF.

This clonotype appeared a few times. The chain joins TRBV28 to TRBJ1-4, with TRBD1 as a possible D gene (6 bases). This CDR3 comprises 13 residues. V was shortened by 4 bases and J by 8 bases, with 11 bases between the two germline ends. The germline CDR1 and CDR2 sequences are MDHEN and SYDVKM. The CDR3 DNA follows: TGTGCCAGCAGTTCCTACAGGGTGGAAAAACTGTTTTTT. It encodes CASSSYRVEKLFF.